Presented here are 13 T cell receptor beta chains from one specimen sequenced in a study of regulatory T cells in long-lasting Graves disease. Indicated time point: persistent/refractory GD, antithyroid drugs over 5 years with positive TRAb. The TCR library was made from RNA that had been extracted from PBMCs in TRIzol. Sequencing libraries for TCR beta were prepared with iRepertoire HTBI primers and Arm-PCR of CDR3 regions. TCRdb called the multiplex PCR reads again in MiXCR, with one record for every CDR3 protein. The sample consists of 600,000 to 800,000 distinct CDR3 sequences, around 30% of them appearing once. The sample in question was peripheral blood mononuclear cells (PBMCs), obtained when the disease was refractory, from a patient treated with antithyroid drugs. Every receptor here comes from a female donor with Graves disease.

Written as DNA, the CDR3 is TGCGCCAGCAGCTTGGATGGAGGTGTGACCTACGAGCAGTACTTC. It encodes CASSLDGGVTYEQYF. The V gene is TRBV5-1, the J gene TRBJ2-7, with TRBD2 as a possible D gene (5 bases). The CDR3 totals 15 residues. The V and J ends lost 0 bases and 2 bases respectively, with 12 bases between them. Germline V gene sequence: CDR1 SGHRS, CDR2 YFSETQ.

The CDR3 loop is CASSSEGWGEQYF. As DNA, the CDR3 is TGTGCCAGCAGCTCCGAGGGTTGGGGCGAGCAGTACTTC. This sequence joins TRBV7-3 and TRBJ2-7; possibly TRBD2 for D (5 bases). Per the germline V gene, CDR1 is SGHTA and CDR2 is FQGTGA. CDR3 size: 13 residues. Between the trimmed V and J ends, which lost 4 bases and 6 bases, there was a span of 13 bases.

The gene calls are TRBV29-1 and TRBJ2-2; 8 bases align to TRBD1. The V gene's germline CDR1 is SQVTM and CDR2 ANQGSEA. The CDR3 spans 15 residues. The junction had 8 bases not matched to a gene; V was cut back by 7 bases and J by 1 base. The DNA of the CDR3 is TGCAGCGCCTACGGACAGGGAAAGAACACCGGGGAGCTGTTTTTT. It translates to CSAYGQGKNTGELFF.

The V call is TRBV29-1, the J call TRBJ1-1; TRBD1 agrees at 9 bases. The V segment lost 8 bases and the J segment 0 bases; nucleotides outside the gene matches: 7. Germline-derived CDR1 and CDR2 are SQVTM and ANQGSEA. The CDR3 consists of 14 residues. The CDR3 spells CSSTGGGMNTEAFF. The CDR3 coding sequence is TGCAGCTCAACAGGGGGCGGCATGAACACTGAAGCTTTCTTT.

The chain carries TRBV27 and TRBJ1-2, with a weak D call TRBD1 (5 bases). Germline V lookup: CDR1 MNHEY, CDR2 SMNVEV (reference sequence). V was shortened by 6 bases and J by 8 bases, with 19 bases between the two germline ends. The CDR3 runs 14 residues. Written as DNA, the CDR3 is TGTGCCAGCAGGAGACAGTTGGATTCGCGGGGCTACACCTTC. Protein: CASRRQLDSRGYTF.

This clonotype was picked up a small number of times. The rearrangement links TRBV6-1 to TRBJ1-2; 7 positions agree with TRBD1. This CDR3 is built from 13 residues. The V segment lost 5 bases and the J segment 4 bases; nucleotides outside the gene matches: 4. Germline V CDR1 and CDR2: MNHNS, SASEGT. The CDR3 here is CASSRGLSYGYTF. CDR3 bases: TGTGCCAGCAGTAGGGGGCTTAGCTATGGCTACACCTTC.

The chain joins TRBV6-1 to TRBJ1-6; no clear D. The CDR3 is 13 amino acids. Trimming removed 8 bases from V and 8 bases from J, with 13 bases in between. Germline CDR1 is MNHNS and CDR2 is SASEGT. CDR3 bases: TGTGCCAGCGGTCCGCCTGGGGATTCACCCCTCCACTTT. Its translation: CASGPPGDSPLHF.

V usage is TRBV29-1 and J usage is TRBJ1-2; the D is unclear. This CDR3 is 12 amino acids long. The V and J ends lost 7 bases and 3 bases respectively, with 12 bases between them. The V gene's germline CDR1 is SQVTM and CDR2 ANQGSEA. The CDR3 DNA follows: TGCAGCGCCCGCTGGGAGGACTATGGCTACACCTTC. Translation: CSARWEDYGYTF.

The gene calls are TRBV28 and TRBJ2-7; TRBD1 aligns across 10 bases. This CDR3 region has 12 residues. The germline CDR1 and CDR2 sequences are MDHEN and SYDVKM. The CDR3 loop is CSLGQGAYEQYF. CDR3 in DNA: TGTAGTCTAGGACAGGGGGCCTACGAGCAGTACTTC.

This clonotype was counted at least ten times. The chain uses TRBV2 and TRBJ1-5; 7 bases line up with TRBD1. Germline trimming cut 1 base from V and 6 bases from J; bases unmatched to any gene: 3. The CDR3 runs 14 residues. Germline CDR1 reads SNHLY; CDR2 reads FYNNEI. The CDR3 bases are TGTGCCAGCAGTGAAGACAGGGGAGGTCAGCCCCAGCATTTT. It encodes CASSEDRGGQPQHF.

The table lists this clonotype with a few counts. This chain connects TRBV6-1 to TRBJ2-7; D remains ambiguous. The CDR3 loop spans 14 amino acids. The germline V and J ends were trimmed by 7 bases and 2 bases, with 15 bases remaining between them. Germline lookup yields CDR1 MNHNS and CDR2 SASEGT. The CDR3 protein is CASTTRNPPYEQYF. Here the CDR3 DNA reads TGTGCCAGCACGACACGGAACCCCCCCTACGAGCAGTACTTC.

The chain carries TRBV10-3 and TRBJ1-6, with a weak D call TRBD1 (5 bases). The V gene's germline CDR1 is ENHRY and CDR2 SYGVKD. This CDR3 is 14 amino acids long. V was cut by 1 base and J by 11 bases, with 12 bases left in between. The CDR3 reads CAISELGGSAPLHF. The CDR3 bases are TGTGCCATCAGTGAGTTGGGGGGAAGTGCACCCCTCCACTTT.

This clonotype was recorded at least ten times. The chain carries TRBV28 and TRBJ1-1; D remains ambiguous. Germline V CDR1 and CDR2: MDHEN, SYDVKM. Trimming cost V 8 bases and J 0 bases, with 16 bases left between them. CDR3 length equals 15 residues. CDR3 nucleotides: TGTGCCAGCGGATACATTGTCGGGGTGAACACTGAAGCTTTCTTT. Protein sequence: CASGYIVGVNTEAFF.